This T cell receptor (beta chain) was sequenced during a study of shared clonotypes between healthy human individuals. Comment on this clone: Its antigen remains unknown.

Germline lookup yields CDR1 ENHRY and CDR2 SYGVKD. The trim removed 3 bases at V and 5 bases at J, leaving 7 bases unmatched. The CDR3 covers 14 residues. Both CD45RO+ cells and CCR7-negative CD45RA+ TemRA cells were combined to make up CD8 memory. General study points: What naive subsets generally showed was a larger estimated richness than memory subsets showed.

This was a deep-level run. Only in-frame clones appear in the TCRdb table, and some are missing; sequencing was by immunoSEQ multiplex PCR. The sample includes more than 550,000 clones, 90% of them seen just once. The sequence came from a man younger than 35 in good health. Some clones in this sample may be carry-over from other donors' samples. Sequenced input: memory CD8+ T cells from PBMCs. Indicated subset: CD45RO+ cells pooled with CCR7-negative TemRA cells. This sequence joins TRBV10-3 and TRBJ2-7, with TRBD2 identical over 7 bases. The CDR3 nucleotides read TGTGCCATCAGTGATCCCGGACTAGTCGACGAGCAGTACTTC. Its protein product is CAISDPGLVDEQYF.